The T cell receptor (beta chain) described here comes from a study of shared clonotypes between healthy human individuals (dated by TCRdb to the early 2020s). Background on the whole study: Two women and a few men aged 18 to 49 years were included in the cohort. Per donor, three plates each were used for CD4 naive and CD4 memory, two for CD8 naive, and one for CD8 memory. To estimate repertoire size and how much clonotype sharing occurs between individuals, the study deeply sequenced the blood TCR repertoires of a handful of healthy adults. To increase sequencing depth and limit assay-specific biases, TCR repertoire library preparation and sequencing were carried out by different laboratories using diverse techniques. Each donor's leukapheresis produced roughly between roughly 0.9 and 8.9 billion PBMCs. General conclusions and limits of the study: Even with the large sequencing depth, rarefaction of the sorted-subset datasets indicated that sequencing was incomplete. Clonotypes shared by all four sorted-subset donors showed higher generation probabilities than non-shared clonotypes. Estimated clonotype richness was generally larger for naive than for memory subsets. The small number of donors limited the genetic and exposure-history diversity represented. Sharing across a handful of donors was observed for around 5% of naive CD4, less than 4% of naive CD8, over 2% of memory CD4, and about 0.4% of memory CD8 clonotypes. Sampling was limited to blood, and TCR repertoires in tissue likely differ from TCR repertoires in blood. Pairwise subsampling indicated that sequencing depth was expected to affect the degree of clonotype sharing among donors.

The germline V gene (reference sequence) gives CDR1 as SGHNT and CDR2 as YYREEE. The CDR3 covers 14 residues, taking in both the cysteine and the phenylalanine. The DNA shown is the 42-base CDR3, in frame from base 1. The trim is 0 bases for V and 4 bases for J, with a gap of 11 bases between the germline ends. Remarks on this clone: Its antigen is not yet known. No much larger clonotype is one base removed from it; base qualities were not supplied.

TCR CDR3 regions were amplified from genomic DNA by multiplex PCR using the deep immunoSEQ assay. For each cell subset, the extracted genomic DNA was distributed evenly across all wells of several immunoSEQ 96-well plates, and each plate served as one replicate. Each replicate PCR for sorted subsets received roughly 0.2 ug genomic DNA, equal to around 32,000 T cell genomes. Purified libraries were quantified with a Qubit 3.0 fluorometer, sized on a Bioanalyzer 2100, and re-quantified with the KAPA Library Quantification kit. A separate single-read 150-cycle Illumina NextSeq 550 flow cell was used to sequence each immunoSEQ 96-well plate. In the paper's pipeline: The immunoSEQ output contained only junctional sequences without quality scores, so filtering could not match that applied to full-length reads. Sequences were annotated with PyIR, a Python wrapper for IgBLAST v1.9, using IMGT germline references to assign V/J genes and CDR3. Reads were removed for weak V/J assignments (E-value above 1e-6), missing CDR3, stop codons, out-of-frame junctions, or ambiguous translated residues. V3J clonotypes were defined as sequences sharing the same inferred V gene, J gene, and CDR3 amino acid sequence. Percentage overlap between repertoires was calculated by dividing the number of shared unique clonotypes by the size of the smaller repertoire. Repertoire richness was assessed with RTK rarefaction, the Chao1 estimator, and Recon v2.1 estimates of unobserved clonotypes. For all TCRbeta clonotypes obtained by the gDNA method from a few donors, generation probabilities were computed with OLGA. Here the immuneACCESS table is served through TCRdb, limited to in-frame sequences with V and J called. Missing clones are a known gap in these copies; in checked studies unresolved V genes cover under half, and the rest lacks a known reason. Clone size and V and J calls were adopted from that table, with D and trimming inferred from the DNA. This sample holds millions of clones; around nine tenths were observed only once. The biggest ten clones account for 0.11% to 0.15% of the sample.

The donors were healthy, HIV-negative adults who had no recently reported acute infections or vaccinations. All donors were Caucasian adults living in Nashville, Tennessee, USA. CD4+ T cells were enriched by magnetic negative selection, after which naive cells were positively selected on CD45RA and the negative fraction was taken as the memory subset. Blood was collected by leukapheresis, and PBMCs were isolated by Ficoll-Histopaque density gradient centrifugation and then cryopreserved in liquid nitrogen vapor phase. Analytical flow cytometry was used to check the purity and quantity of every magnetically sorted T cell population. From each sorted fraction, genomic DNA was isolated and quantified by UV absorbance on a Nanodrop 2000c.

The sequence derives from a man aged 18-30 years in good health. The specimen was naive CD4+ T cells sorted from blood. The intended sense of this specimen's cell subset or site label: CD45RA+ positively selected. The receptor chain draws on TRBV5-4 and TRBJ2-7; TRBD1 might be the D gene, on 5 matching bases. The DNA reads as follows: TGTGCCAGCAGCTTGGATGGACATATTTACGAGCAGTACTTC. Its amino acids are CASSLDGHIYEQYF.